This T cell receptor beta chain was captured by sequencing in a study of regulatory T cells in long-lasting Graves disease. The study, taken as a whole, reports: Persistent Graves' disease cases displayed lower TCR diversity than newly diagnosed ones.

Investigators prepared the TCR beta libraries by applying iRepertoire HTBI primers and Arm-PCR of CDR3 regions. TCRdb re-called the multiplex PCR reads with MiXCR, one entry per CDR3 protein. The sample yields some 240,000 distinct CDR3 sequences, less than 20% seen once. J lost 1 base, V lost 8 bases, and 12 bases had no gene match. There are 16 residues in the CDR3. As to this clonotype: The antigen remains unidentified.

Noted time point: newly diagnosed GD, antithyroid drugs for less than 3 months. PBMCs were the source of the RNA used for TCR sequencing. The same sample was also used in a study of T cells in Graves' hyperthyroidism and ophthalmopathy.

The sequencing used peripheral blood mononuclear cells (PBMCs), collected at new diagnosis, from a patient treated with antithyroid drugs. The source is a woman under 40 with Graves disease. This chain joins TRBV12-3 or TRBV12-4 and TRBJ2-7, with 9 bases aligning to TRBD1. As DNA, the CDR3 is TGTGCCAGCGGCACACGGGACAGGGCCACATCCTACGAGCAGTACTTC. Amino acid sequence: CASGTRDRATSYEQYF.